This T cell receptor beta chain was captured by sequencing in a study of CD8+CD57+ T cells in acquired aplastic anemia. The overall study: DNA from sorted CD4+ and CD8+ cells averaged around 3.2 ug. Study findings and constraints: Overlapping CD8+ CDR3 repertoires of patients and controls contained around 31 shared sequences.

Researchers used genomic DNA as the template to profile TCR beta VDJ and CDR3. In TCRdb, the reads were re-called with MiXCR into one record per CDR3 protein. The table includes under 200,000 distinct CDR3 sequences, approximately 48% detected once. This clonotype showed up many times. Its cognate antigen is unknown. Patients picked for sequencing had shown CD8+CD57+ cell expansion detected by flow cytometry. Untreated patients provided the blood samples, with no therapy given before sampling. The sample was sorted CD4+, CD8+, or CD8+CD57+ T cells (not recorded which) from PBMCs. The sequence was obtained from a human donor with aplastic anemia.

CDR3 nucleotides: TGTGCCAGCAGCCAAGTGGACAGGGACTATGGCTACACCTTC. Translated, it gives CASSQVDRDYGYTF. The chain combines TRBV11-2 with TRBJ1-2; TRBD1 aligns across 8 bases. V lost 5 bases, J lost 3 bases, and 5 bases stayed unmatched. From germline, CDR1 is SGHAT and CDR2 FQNNGV. CDR3 length: 14 amino acids.